Below are 24 T cell receptor beta chains sequenced from a single sample in a study of blood T cell repertoires in COVID-19. Sequencing was performed with immunoSEQ multiplex PCR; in TCRdb, only in-frame clones are kept and a portion is missing. The sample records 200,000 to 250,000 clones, roughly 86% being singletons. The sample comprised peripheral blood. Receptors originate from a woman aged 45 to 65 with COVID-19, enrolled during active disease.

This chain links TRBV28 with TRBJ2-7; 8 nucleotides match TRBD1. In germline, CDR1 is MDHEN, CDR2 SYDVKM. Germline trimming cut 6 bases from V and 2 bases from J; bases unmatched to any gene: 0. The CDR3 covers 12 residues. In nucleotides, the CDR3 is TGTGCCAGCAGGGGACAGGCCTACGAGCAGTACGTC. Its protein is CASRGQAYEQYV.

The CDR3, as DNA: TGTGCCACCAGTGAAGGCCAGACATACGAAGAGACCCAGTACTTC. The encoded protein is CATSEGQTYEETQYF. The V and J genes are TRBV24-1 and TRBJ2-5; D unclear. V lost 4 bases to trimming and J lost 3 bases, with 14 bases between them. This CDR3 has 15 residues. CDR1 and CDR2 from the germline V gene are KGHDR and SFDVKD.

The chain employs TRBV7-9 and TRBJ1-3; 9 nucleotides agree with TRBD1. Germline V gene sequence: CDR1 SEHNR, CDR2 FQNEAQ (reference sequence). The CDR3 loop spans 13 amino acids. V lost 7 bases, J lost 8 bases, and 6 bases stayed unmatched. The CDR3 here is CASIGTGTDTIYF. CDR3 sequence (DNA): TGTGCCAGCATCGGGACAGGGACTGACACCATATATTTT.

The gene calls are TRBV11-2 and TRBJ2-1; TRBD1 matches 9 bases. V gave up 5 bases and J gave up 4 bases; unmatched junction bases: 6. CDR1 SGHAT and CDR2 FQNNGV come from the germline V gene. The CDR3 is 15 residues long. This chain's CDR3 is CASSLRDRAYNEQFF. The CDR3 nucleotides read TGTGCCAGCAGCCTCCGGGACAGGGCTTACAATGAGCAGTTCTTC.

The rearrangement joins TRBV7-9 to TRBJ2-2; D gene ambiguous. Germline V gene lookup returns CDR1 SEHNR and CDR2 FQNEAQ (reference sequence). With 3 bases removed from V and 2 bases from J, the gap between germline ends came to 4 bases. The length of the CDR3 is 13 residues. CDR3 bases: TGTGCCAGCAGCTTTTCAAACACCGGGGAGCTGTTTTTT. Protein product: CASSFSNTGELFF.

The chain couples TRBV5-4 to TRBJ1-1, with D unresolved. V lost 0 bases, J lost 0 bases, and 9 bases lay in between. This CDR3 comprises 15 residues. CDR1 is SGHNT and CDR2 is YYREEE in the germline V gene (reference sequence). CDR3 in DNA: TGTGCCAGCAGCTTGGGGGCAGGCATGAACACTGAAGCTTTCTTT. Protein: CASSLGAGMNTEAFF.

The chain combines TRBV5-6 with TRBJ1-3, with 7 bases matching TRBD1. The CDR3 runs 15 residues. V was pared by 6 bases and J by 2 bases, with 8 bases of the junction left unmatched. CDR1 is SGHDT and CDR2 is YYEEEE in the germline V gene. CDR3 in amino acids: CASTVTGDAGNTIYF. Written as DNA, the CDR3 is TGTGCCAGCACGGTCACAGGGGACGCTGGAAACACCATATATTTT.

V gene TRBV27 combines with J gene TRBJ2-3, with D perhaps TRBD2 (7 bases). Germline assignment: CDR1 MNHEY and CDR2 SMNVEV (reference sequence). The V and J ends lost 4 bases and 5 bases respectively, with 19 bases between them. The CDR3 length is 16 residues. The CDR3, as DNA: TGTGCCAGCAGTTCCCGGGGAGGGGGGGCCAGAGATACGCAGTATTTT. This translates into CASSSRGGGARDTQYF.

The chain carries TRBV7-2 and TRBJ2-1; 7 bases align to TRBD2. The CDR3 is 15 residues long. CDR1 SGHTA and CDR2 FQGNSA come from the germline V gene. Trimming took 5 bases from V and 4 from J; bases not matched to a gene: 8. The CDR3 bases are TGTGCCAGCAGCAGTCAGCGGGACCATTACAATGAGCAGTTCTTC. Protein product: CASSSQRDHYNEQFF.

The V gene is TRBV10-1, the J gene TRBJ2-2; D not certain. Trimming removed 5 bases at V and 3 bases at J, with 10 bases between. This CDR3 has 14 amino acids. Germline assignment: CDR1 WNHNN and CDR2 SYGVQD (reference sequence). This CDR3 is CASSRLRDTGELFF. CDR3 nucleotides: TGCGCCAGCAGTCGGCTTCGGGACACCGGGGAGCTGTTTTTT.

The rearrangement joins TRBV19 to TRBJ2-2; D ambiguous. Trimming left V 3 bases short and J 4 bases short, with 6 bases between. This CDR3 is built from 13 residues. The germline V gene has CDR1 LNHDA and CDR2 SQIVND (reference sequence). CDR3 in DNA: TGTGCCAGTAGTATGGTGGCCACCGGGGAGCTGTTTTTT. Protein product: CASSMVATGELFF.

The genes are TRBV5-6 and TRBJ2-6, with D possibly matching TRBD1 (6 bases). V was trimmed by 3 bases and J by 8 bases, leaving 15 bases between them. This CDR3 region has 15 residues. Germline V gives CDR1 SGHDT, CDR2 YYEEEE. CDR3 sequence reads: CASSWDTYRTNVLTF. CDR3 DNA sequence: TGTGCCAGCAGCTGGGACACTTATAGGACCAACGTCCTGACTTTC.

The chain is built from TRBV23-1 and TRBJ2-6; possibly TRBD1 for D (5 bases). TRBV23-1 counts as an open reading frame of uncertain function. CDR3 length: 17 residues. V was trimmed by 3 bases and J by 0 bases, leaving 12 bases between them. CDR3 nucleotides: TGCGCCAGCAGTCACCAGACAGCGAGCTCTGGGGCCAACGTCCTGACTTTC. Protein product: CASSHQTASSGANVLTF.

This clone was detected once. The genes are TRBV7-9 and TRBJ1-2, with 10 bases fitting TRBD1. The germline V gene has CDR1 SEHNR and CDR2 FQNEAQ (reference sequence). J was trimmed by 5 bases and V by 2 bases; bases with no gene match: 8. The CDR3 runs 16 residues. The CDR3: CASSLTLPGQGYGYTF. CDR3 sequence (DNA): TGTGCCAGCAGCTTAACGCTACCGGGACAGGGGTATGGCTACACCTTC.

The V and J genes are TRBV3-1 (or the pseudogene TRBV3-2) and TRBJ2-3, with a tentative D call TRBD2 (6 bases). This CDR3 region has 13 residues. Trimming cost V 4 bases and J 6 bases, with 11 bases left between them. CDR1 is LGHDT, CDR2 YNNKEL, per germline (reference sequence). The chain's CDR3 is CASSPPAGDTQYF. CDR3 bases: TGTGCCAGCAGCCCCCCGGCGGGGGATACGCAGTATTTT.

V is TRBV6-5 and J is TRBJ2-3; the D gene is possibly TRBD1 (6 bases). V shed 6 bases and J shed 4 bases, with 14 bases lying between them. The germline gives CDR1 MNHEY, CDR2 SVGAGI. There are 14 residues in the CDR3. CDR3 sequence: CASSPGAKSDTQYF. CDR3 nucleotide sequence: TGTGCCAGCAGCCCAGGGGCTAAGTCAGATACGCAGTATTTT.

As DNA, the CDR3 is TGTGCCAGCAGTGAACTACAGGTCTATGGCTACACCTTC. Translation gives CASSELQVYGYTF. This rearrangement joins TRBV2 to TRBJ1-2; maybe TRBD1 (5 bases). Germline values: CDR1 SNHLY, CDR2 FYNNEI. This CDR3 has 13 residues. V lost 2 bases, J lost 4 bases, and 8 bases lay in between.

The gene calls are TRBV18 and TRBJ2-1; 9 nucleotides agree with TRBD1. With V trimmed by 6 bases and J by 8 bases, 5 bases remained unmatched. The CDR3 spans 13 residues. Germline V gives CDR1 KGHSH, CDR2 LQKENI. CDR3 bases: TGTGCCAGCTCTCCGGGACAGGGATATGAGCAGTTCTTC. Its translation: CASSPGQGYEQFF. The full variable domain, its missing parts supplied by reference TRBV18 and TRBJ2-1, is NAGVMQNPRHLVRRRGQEARLRCSPMKGHSHVYWYRQLPEEGLKFMVYLQKENIIDESGMPKERFSAEFPKEGPSILRIQQVVRGDSAAYFCASSPGQGYEQFFGPGTRLTVL.

The V gene is TRBV7-2, the J gene TRBJ2-1, with 8 nucleotides matching TRBD1. The CDR3 spans 15 residues. Germline V gives CDR1 SGHTA, CDR2 FQGNSA. With V trimmed by 5 bases and J by 6 bases, 9 bases remained unmatched. CDR3: CASSPGQGVFNEQFF. CDR3 bases: TGTGCCAGCAGCCCAGGACAGGGCGTCTTCAATGAGCAGTTCTTC. Full variable domain (missing parts from reference TRBV7-2 and TRBJ2-1): GAGVSQSPSNKVTEKGKDVELRCDPISGHTALYWYRQSLGQGLEFLIYFQGNSAPDKSGLPSDRFSAERTGGSVSTLTIQRTQQEDSAVYLCASSPGQGVFNEQFFGPGTRLTVL.

The rearrangement links TRBV6-5 to TRBJ2-4; 8 positions agree with TRBD2. The CDR3 loop spans 13 amino acids. Losses at the gene ends were 7 bases for V and 8 bases for J; bases not matched to a gene: 7. The germline gives CDR1 MNHEY, CDR2 SVGAGI. The CDR3 is CASTSGGGDIQYF. CDR3 nucleotides: TGTGCCAGCACGAGCGGGGGTGGGGACATTCAGTACTTC.

CDR3 sequence: CASSFGTGFYEQYV. CDR3 DNA sequence: TGTGCCAGCAGCTTCGGGACAGGGTTTTACGAGCAGTACGTC. V usage is TRBV11-2 and J usage is TRBJ2-7, with TRBD1 matching over 9 bases. CDR3 size: 14 residues. J gave up 4 bases and V 3 bases, and 4 bases lay outside the gene matches. Germline CDR1 reads SGHAT; CDR2 reads FQNNGV.

This sequence joins TRBV10-3 and TRBJ1-3, with D unresolved. Trimming cost V 5 bases and J 0 bases, with 8 bases left between them. Per the germline V gene, CDR1 is ENHRY and CDR2 is SYGVKD. The CDR3 loop spans 14 amino acids. In DNA form, the CDR3 reads TGTGCCATCAGTTCCGGGTTCTCTGGAAACACCATATATTTT. Its translation is CAISSGFSGNTIYF.

The J gene is TRBJ2-5, the V gene TRBV28, with D possibly being TRBD1 (5 bases). CDR1 is MDHEN and CDR2 is SYDVKM in the germline V gene. V dropped 5 bases and J dropped 2 bases, with 9 bases sitting between them. The CDR3 totals 13 residues. The chain's CDR3 is CASSPGRQETQYF. Written as DNA, the CDR3 is TGTGCCAGCAGTCCAGGGCGTCAAGAGACCCAGTACTTC. The variable domain in full, completed from reference TRBV28 and TRBJ2-5, reads DVKVTQSSRYLVKRTGEKVFLECVQDMDHENMFWYRQDPGLGLRLIYFSYDVKMKEKGDIPEGYSVSREKKERFSLILESASTNQTSMYLCASSPGRQETQYFGPGTRLLVL.

V usage is TRBV4-1 and J usage is TRBJ1-1; D unresolved. Germline V gene data show CDR1 as MGHRA and CDR2 as YSYEKL. With 1 base removed from V and 6 bases from J, the gap between germline ends came to 12 bases. This CDR3 is 14 amino acids long. The CDR3 coding sequence is TGCGCCAGCAGCCAAGGGGCACAGTGGGCTGAAGCTTTCTTT. Its protein product is CASSQGAQWAEAFF.